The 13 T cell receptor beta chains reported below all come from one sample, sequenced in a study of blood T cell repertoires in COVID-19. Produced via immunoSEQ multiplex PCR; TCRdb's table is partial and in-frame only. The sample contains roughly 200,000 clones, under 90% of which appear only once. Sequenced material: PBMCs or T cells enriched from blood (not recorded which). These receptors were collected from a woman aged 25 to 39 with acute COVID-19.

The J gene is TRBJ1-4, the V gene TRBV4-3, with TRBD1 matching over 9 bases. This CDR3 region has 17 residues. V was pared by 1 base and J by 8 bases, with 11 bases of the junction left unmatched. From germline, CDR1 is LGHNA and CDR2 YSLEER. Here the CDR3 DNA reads TGCGCCAGCAGCCAAGGGGTAGTGCTGGACAGGGGCGAAAAACTGTTTTTT. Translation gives CASSQGVVLDRGEKLFF.

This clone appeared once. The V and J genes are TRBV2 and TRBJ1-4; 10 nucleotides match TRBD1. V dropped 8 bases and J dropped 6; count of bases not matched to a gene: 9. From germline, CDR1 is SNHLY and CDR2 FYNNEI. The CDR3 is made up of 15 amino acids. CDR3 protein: CASGRQGARDEKLFF. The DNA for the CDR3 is TGTGCCAGCGGAAGACAGGGGGCGAGGGATGAAAAACTGTTTTTT.

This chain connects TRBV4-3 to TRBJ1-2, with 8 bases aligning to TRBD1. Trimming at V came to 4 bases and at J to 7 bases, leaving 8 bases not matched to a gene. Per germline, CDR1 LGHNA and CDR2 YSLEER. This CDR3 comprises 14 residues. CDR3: CASSLETGDSGYTF. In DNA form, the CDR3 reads TGCGCCAGCAGCCTCGAGACAGGGGACTCTGGCTACACCTTC.

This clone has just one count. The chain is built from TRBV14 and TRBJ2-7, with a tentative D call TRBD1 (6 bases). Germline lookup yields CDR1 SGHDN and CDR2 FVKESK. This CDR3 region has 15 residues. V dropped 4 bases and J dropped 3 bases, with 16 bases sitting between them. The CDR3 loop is CASSPRRTANYEQYF. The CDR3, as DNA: TGTGCCAGCAGCCCGCGACGGACAGCCAACTACGAGCAGTACTTC. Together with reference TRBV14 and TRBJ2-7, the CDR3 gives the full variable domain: EAGVTQFPSHSVIEKGQTVTLRCDPISGHDNLYWYRRVMGKEIKFLLHFVKESKQDESGMPNNRFLAERTGGTYSTLKVQPAELEDSGVYFCASSPRRTANYEQYFGPGTRLTVT.

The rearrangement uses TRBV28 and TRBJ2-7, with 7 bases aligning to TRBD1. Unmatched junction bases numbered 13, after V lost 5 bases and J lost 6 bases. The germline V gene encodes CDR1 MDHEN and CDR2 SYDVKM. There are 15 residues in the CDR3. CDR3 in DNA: TGTGCCAGCAGTCAACTCAGGGGGTTTTCCCCCGAGCAGTACTTC. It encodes CASSQLRGFSPEQYF.

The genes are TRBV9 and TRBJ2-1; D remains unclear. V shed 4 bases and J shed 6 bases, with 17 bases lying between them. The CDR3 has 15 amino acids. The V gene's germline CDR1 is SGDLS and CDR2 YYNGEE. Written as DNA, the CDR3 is TGTGCCAGCAGCTCATCAGCCCCATCGGGCAATGAGCAGTTCTTC. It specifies CASSSSAPSGNEQFF.

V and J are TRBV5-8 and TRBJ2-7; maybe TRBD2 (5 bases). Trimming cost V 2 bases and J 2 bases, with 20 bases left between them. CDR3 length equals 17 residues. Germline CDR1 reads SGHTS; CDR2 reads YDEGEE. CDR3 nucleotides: TGTGCCAGCAGCTTAGCGGAACGAGCTTTATTTACCTACGAGCAGTACTTC. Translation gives CASSLAERALFTYEQYF.

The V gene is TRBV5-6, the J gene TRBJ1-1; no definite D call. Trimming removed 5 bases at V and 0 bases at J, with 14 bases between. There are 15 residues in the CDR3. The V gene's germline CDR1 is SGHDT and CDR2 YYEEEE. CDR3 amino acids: CASSGTLGVNTEAFF. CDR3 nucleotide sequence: TGTGCCAGCAGTGGCACTCTGGGCGTGAACACTGAAGCTTTCTTT.

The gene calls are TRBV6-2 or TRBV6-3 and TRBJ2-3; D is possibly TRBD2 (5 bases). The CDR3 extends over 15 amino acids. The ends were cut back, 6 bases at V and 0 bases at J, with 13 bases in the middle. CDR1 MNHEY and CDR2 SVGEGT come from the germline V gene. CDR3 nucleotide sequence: TGTGCCAGCAGCGGACTGCAATCGAGCACAGATACGCAGTATTTT. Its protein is CASSGLQSSTDTQYF.

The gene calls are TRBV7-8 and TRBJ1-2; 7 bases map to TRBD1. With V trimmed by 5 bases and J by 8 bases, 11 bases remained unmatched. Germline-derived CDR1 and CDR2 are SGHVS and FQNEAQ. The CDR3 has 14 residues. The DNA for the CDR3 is TGTGCCAGCAGCACCCGGACAGGTTTAGACGGCTACACCTTC. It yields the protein CASSTRTGLDGYTF. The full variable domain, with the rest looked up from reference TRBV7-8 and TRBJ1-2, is GAGVSQSPRYKVAKRGQDVALRCDPISGHVSLFWYQQALGQGPEFLTYFQNEAQLDKSGLPSDRFFAERPEGSVSTLKIQRTQQEDSAVYLCASSTRTGLDGYTFGSGTRLTVV.

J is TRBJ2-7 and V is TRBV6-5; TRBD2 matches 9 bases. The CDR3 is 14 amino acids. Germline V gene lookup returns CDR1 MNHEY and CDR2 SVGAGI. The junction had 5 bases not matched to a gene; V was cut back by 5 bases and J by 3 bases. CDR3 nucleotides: TGTGCCAGCAGTACTAGCGGGCGACACTACGAGCAGTACTTC. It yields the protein CASSTSGRHYEQYF.

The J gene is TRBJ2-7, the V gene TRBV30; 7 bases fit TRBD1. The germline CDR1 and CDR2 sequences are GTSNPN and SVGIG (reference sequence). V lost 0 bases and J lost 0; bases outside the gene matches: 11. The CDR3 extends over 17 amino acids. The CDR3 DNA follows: TGTGCCTGGAGTGTCCCGCCGGGACAGTGGGGCTCCTACGAGCAGTACTTC. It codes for CAWSVPPGQWGSYEQYF.

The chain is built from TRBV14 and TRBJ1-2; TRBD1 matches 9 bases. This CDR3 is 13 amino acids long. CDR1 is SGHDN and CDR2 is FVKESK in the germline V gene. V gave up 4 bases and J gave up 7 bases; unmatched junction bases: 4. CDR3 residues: CASSLRTGAGYTF. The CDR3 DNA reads TGTGCCAGCAGCCTCCGGACAGGGGCTGGCTACACCTTC.